Sequencing of this T cell receptor (beta chain) was carried out in a study of blood T cells in healthy people across ages. Then a second PCR, running about 6 to 12 cycles, was carried out with a sample-barcoded 5' primer and a J-beta primer mix. MiXCR, run by TCRdb on the 5' RACE reads, gives a single entry per CDR3 protein. The sample has about 780,000 distinct CDR3 sequences; less than 80% are singletons. The sequencing input was blood. The receptor was isolated from a man aged 25 to 45 in good health.

CDR3 amino acids: CASSRSLAAEQFF. The CDR3 DNA follows: TGCGCCAGCAGCCGCTCCCTAGCTGCTGAGCAGTTCTTC. V is TRBV4-3 and J is TRBJ2-1, with D tentatively TRBD2 (5 bases). Germline V gives CDR1 LGHNA, CDR2 YSLEER. V lost 4 bases and J 9 bases, leaving 13 bases between the germline ends. This CDR3 spans 13 amino acids.